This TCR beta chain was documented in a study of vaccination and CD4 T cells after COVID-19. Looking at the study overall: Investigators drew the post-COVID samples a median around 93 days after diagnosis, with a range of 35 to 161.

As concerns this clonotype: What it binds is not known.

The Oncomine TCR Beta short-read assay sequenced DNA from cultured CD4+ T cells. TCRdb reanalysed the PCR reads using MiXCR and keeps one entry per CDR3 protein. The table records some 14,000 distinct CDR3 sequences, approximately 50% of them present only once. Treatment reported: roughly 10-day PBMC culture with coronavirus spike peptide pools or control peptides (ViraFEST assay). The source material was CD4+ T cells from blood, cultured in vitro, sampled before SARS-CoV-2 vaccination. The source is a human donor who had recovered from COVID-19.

The CDR3 DNA is TGCGCCAGCAGCCCGGGCGCGAGCTCCTATAATTCACCCCTCCACTTT. Translation: CASSPGASSYNSPLHF. The V and J genes are TRBV4-3 and TRBJ1-6; D is undetermined. V was clipped by 4 bases and J by 0 bases, with 10 bases between them. The CDR3 spans 16 residues. Germline lookup yields CDR1 LGHNA and CDR2 YSLEER.